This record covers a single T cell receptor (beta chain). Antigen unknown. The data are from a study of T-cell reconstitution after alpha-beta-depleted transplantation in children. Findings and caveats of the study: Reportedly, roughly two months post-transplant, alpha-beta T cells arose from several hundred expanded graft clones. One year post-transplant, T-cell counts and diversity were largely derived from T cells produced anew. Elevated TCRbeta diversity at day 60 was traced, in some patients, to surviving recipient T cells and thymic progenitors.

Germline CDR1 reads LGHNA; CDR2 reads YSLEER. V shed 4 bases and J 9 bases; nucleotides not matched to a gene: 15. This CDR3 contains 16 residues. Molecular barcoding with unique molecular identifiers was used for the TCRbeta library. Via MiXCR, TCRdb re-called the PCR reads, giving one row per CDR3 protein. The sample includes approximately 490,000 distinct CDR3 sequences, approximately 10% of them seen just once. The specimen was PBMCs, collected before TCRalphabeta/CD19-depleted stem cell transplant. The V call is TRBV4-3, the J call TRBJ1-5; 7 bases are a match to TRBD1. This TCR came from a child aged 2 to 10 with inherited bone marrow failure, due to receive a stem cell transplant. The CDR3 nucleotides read TGCGCCAGCAGCCGCCAGCATGGACAGGCCACAGGGCCCCAGCATTTT. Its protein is CASSRQHGQATGPQHF.